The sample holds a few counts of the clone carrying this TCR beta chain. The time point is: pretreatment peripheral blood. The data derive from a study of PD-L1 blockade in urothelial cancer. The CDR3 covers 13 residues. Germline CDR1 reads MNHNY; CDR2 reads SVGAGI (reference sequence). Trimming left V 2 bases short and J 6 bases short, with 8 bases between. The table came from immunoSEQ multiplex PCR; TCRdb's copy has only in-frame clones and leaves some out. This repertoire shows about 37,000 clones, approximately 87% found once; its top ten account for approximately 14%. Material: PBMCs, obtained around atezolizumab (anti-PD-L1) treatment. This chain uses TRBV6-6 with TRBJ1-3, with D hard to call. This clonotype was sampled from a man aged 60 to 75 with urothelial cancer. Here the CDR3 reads CASSYGSLNTIYF. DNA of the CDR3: TGTGCCAGCAGTTACGGCAGTCTAAACACCATATATTTT.